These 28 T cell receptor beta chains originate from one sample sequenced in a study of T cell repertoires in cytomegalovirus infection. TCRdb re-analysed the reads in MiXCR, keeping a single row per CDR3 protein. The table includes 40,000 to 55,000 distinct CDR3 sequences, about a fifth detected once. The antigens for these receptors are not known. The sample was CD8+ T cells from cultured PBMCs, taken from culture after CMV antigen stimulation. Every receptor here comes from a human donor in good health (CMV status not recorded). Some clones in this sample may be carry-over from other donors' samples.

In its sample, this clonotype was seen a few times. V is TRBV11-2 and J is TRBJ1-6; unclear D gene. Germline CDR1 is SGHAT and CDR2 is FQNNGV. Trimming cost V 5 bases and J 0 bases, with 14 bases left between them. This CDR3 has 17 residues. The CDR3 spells CASSPTARSSYNSPLHF. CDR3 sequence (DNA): TGTGCCAGCAGCCCGACGGCTCGGAGCTCCTATAATTCACCCCTCCACTTT.

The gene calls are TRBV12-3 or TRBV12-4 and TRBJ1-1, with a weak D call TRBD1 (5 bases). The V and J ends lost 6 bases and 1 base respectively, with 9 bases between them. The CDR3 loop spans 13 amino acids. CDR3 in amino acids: CASRTAPNTEAFF. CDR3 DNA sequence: TGTGCCAGCAGGACAGCTCCGAACACTGAAGCTTTCTTT.

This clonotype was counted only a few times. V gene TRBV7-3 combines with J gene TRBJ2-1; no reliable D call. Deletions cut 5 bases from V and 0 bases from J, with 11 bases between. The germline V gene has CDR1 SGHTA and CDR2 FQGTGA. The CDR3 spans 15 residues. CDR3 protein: CASSRGRSSYNEQFF. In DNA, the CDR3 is TGTGCCAGCAGCCGCGGTAGGAGCTCCTACAATGAGCAGTTCTTC.

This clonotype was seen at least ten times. CDR3 DNA sequence: TGTGCCAGCAGCCCCGGGACTAGCGGGTCCCGGGATACGCAGTATTTT. Translating it yields CASSPGTSGSRDTQYF. V usage is TRBV7-2 and J usage is TRBJ2-3; 12 nucleotides match TRBD2. Per the germline V gene, CDR1 is SGHTA and CDR2 is FQGNSA. Trimming cost V 5 bases and J 6 bases; bases outside gene matches: 9. The CDR3 has 16 residues.

This CDR3 reads CASSFRGLAGVRETQYF. Here the CDR3 DNA reads TGTGCCAGCAGTTTCCGCGGACTAGCGGGAGTAAGAGAGACCCAGTACTTC. The V call is TRBV6-5, the J call TRBJ2-5; 13 bases map to TRBD2. Germline V CDR1 and CDR2: MNHEY, SVGAGI. Trimming at V came to 4 bases and at J to 4 bases, leaving 9 bases not matched to a gene. This CDR3 region has 17 residues.

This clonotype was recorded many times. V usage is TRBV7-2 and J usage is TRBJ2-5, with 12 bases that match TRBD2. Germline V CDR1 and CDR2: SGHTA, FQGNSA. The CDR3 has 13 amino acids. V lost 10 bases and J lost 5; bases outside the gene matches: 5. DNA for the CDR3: TGTGCCACGGGAACTAGCGGGGGGGAGACCCAGTACTTC. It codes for CATGTSGGETQYF.

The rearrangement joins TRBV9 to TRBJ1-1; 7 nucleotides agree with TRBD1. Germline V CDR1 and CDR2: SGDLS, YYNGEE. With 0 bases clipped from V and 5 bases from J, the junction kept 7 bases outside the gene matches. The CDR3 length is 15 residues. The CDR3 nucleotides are TGTGCCAGCAGCGTAGGACTGACAGGGAGGACTGAAGCTTTCTTT. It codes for CASSVGLTGRTEAFF.

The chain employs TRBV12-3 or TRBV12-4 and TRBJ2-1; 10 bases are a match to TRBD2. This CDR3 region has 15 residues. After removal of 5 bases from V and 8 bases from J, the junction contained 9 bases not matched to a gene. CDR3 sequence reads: CASSASGSTWDEQFF. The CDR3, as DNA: TGTGCCAGCAGTGCTAGCGGGAGCACTTGGGATGAGCAGTTCTTC.

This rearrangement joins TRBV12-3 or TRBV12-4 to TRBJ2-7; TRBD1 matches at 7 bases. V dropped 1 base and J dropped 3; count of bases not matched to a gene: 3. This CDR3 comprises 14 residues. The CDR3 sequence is CASSLGGQIYEQYF. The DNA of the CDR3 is TGTGCCAGCAGTTTAGGGGGACAGATCTACGAGCAGTACTTC.

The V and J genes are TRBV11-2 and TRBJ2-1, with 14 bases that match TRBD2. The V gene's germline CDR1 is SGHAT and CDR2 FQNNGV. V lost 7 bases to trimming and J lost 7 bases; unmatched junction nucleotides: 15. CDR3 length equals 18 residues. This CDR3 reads CASNRLKPGLAGDNEQFF. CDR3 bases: TGTGCCAGCAACAGGTTAAAACCGGGACTAGCGGGAGATAATGAGCAGTTCTTC. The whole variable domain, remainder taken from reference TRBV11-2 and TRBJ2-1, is EAGVAQSPRYKIIEKRQSVAFWCNPISGHATLYWYQQILGQGPKLLIQFQNNGVVDDSQLPKDRFSAERLKGVDSTLKIQPAKLEDSAVYLCASNRLKPGLAGDNEQFFGPGTRLTVL.

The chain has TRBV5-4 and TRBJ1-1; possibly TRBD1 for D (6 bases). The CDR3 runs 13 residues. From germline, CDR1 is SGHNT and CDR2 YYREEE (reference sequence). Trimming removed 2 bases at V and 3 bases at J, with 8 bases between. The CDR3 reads CASSLRGYTEAFF. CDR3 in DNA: TGTGCCAGCAGCTTAAGGGGGTACACTGAAGCTTTCTTT.

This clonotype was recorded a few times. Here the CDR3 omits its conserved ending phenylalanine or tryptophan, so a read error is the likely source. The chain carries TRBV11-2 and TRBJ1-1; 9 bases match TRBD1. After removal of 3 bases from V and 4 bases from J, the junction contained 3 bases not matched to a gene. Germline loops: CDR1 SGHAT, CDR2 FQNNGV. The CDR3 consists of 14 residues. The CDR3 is CASSFTGGGTEAFL. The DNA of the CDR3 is TGTGCCAGCAGCTTCACAGGGGGCGGCACTGAAGCTTTCTTA.

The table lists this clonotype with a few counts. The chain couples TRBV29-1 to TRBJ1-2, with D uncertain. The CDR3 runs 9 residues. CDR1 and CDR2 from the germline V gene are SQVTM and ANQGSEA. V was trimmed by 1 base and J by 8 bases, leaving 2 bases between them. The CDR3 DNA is TGCAGCGTTGAAGGGGGCTACACCTTC. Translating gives CSVEGGYTF. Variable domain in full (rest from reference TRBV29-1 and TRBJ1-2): SAVISQKPSRDICQRGTSLTIQCQVDSQVTMMFWYRQQPGQSLTLIATANQGSEATYESGFVIDKFPISRPNLTFSTLTVSNMSPEDSSIYLCSVEGGYTFGSGTRLTVV.

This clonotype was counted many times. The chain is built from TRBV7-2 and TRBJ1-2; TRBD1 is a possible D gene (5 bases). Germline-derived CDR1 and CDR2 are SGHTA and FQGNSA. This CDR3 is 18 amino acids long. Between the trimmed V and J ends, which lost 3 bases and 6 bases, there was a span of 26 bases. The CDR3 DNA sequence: TGTGCCAGCAGCTTGAATTCGGGGAGGGGCGAGAGTGTGGATGGCTACACCTTC. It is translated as CASSLNSGRGESVDGYTF.

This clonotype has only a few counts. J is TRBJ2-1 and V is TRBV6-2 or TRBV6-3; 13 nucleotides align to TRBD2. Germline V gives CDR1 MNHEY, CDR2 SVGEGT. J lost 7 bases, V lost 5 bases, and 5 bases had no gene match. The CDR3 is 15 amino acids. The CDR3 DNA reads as TGTGCCAGCAGTACTCCGACTAGCGGGGGGAATGAGCAGTTCTTC. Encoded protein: CASSTPTSGGNEQFF.

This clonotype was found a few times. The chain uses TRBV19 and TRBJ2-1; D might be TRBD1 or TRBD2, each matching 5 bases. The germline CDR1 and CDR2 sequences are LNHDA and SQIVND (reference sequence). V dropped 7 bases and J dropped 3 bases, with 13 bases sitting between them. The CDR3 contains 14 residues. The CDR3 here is CASTPGPYYNEQFF. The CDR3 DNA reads TGTGCCAGTACCCCGGGACCCTACTACAATGAGCAGTTCTTC.

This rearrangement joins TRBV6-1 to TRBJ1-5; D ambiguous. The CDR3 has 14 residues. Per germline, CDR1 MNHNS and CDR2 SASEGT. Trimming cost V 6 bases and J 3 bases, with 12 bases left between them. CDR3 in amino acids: CASRRAGNNQPQHF. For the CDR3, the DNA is TGTGCCAGCAGACGCGCAGGCAACAATCAGCCCCAGCATTTT.

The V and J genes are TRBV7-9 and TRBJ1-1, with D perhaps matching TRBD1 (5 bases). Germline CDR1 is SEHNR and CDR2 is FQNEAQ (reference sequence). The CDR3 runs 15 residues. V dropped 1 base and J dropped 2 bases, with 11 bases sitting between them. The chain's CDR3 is CASSLVRGTNTEAFF. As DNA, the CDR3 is TGTGCCAGCAGCTTAGTGAGGGGAACTAACACTGAAGCTTTCTTT.

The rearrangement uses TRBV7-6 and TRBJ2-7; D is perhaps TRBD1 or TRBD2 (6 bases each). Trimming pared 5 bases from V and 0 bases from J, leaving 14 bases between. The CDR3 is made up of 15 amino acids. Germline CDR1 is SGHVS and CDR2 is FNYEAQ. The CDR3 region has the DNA TGTGCCAGCAGCCCAGGGGACTCGGCCTCCTACGAGCAGTACTTC. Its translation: CASSPGDSASYEQYF.

The CDR3 spells CASSPLLEAFF. CDR3 coding DNA: TGTGCCAGCAGCCCCCTGTTAGAAGCTTTCTTT. This chain joins TRBV7-2 and TRBJ1-1; D not resolved. The V and J ends lost 5 bases and 8 bases respectively, with 9 bases between them. The CDR3 has 11 residues. Germline CDR1 reads SGHTA; CDR2 reads FQGNSA.

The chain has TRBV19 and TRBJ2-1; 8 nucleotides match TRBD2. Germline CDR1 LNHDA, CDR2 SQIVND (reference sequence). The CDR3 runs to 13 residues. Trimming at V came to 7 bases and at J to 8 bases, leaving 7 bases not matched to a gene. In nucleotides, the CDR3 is TGTGCCAGTAACTACGGGACTAGTGATGAGCAGTTCTTC. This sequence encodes CASNYGTSDEQFF.

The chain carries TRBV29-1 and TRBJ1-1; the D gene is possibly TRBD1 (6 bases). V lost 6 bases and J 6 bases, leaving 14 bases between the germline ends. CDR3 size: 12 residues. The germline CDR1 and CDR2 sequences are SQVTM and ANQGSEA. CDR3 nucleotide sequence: TGCAGCGTGTTAGGGGGGGCAGCTGAAGCTTTCTTT. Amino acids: CSVLGGAAEAFF.

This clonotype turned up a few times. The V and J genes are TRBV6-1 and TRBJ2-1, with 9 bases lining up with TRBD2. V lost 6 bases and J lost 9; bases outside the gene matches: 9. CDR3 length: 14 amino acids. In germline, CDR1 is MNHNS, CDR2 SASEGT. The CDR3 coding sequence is TGTGCCAGCAGACCTAGCGGGAATATTCCTGAGCAGTTCTTC. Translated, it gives CASRPSGNIPEQFF.

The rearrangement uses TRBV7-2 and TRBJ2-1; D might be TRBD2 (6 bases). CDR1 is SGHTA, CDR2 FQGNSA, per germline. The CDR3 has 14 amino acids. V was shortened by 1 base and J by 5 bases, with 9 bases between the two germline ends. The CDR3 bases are TGTGCCAGCAGCTTAGGCGGAGGGGACAATGAGCAGTTCTTC. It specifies CASSLGGGDNEQFF. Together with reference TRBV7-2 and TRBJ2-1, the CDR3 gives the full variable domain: GAGVSQSPSNKVTEKGKDVELRCDPISGHTALYWYRQSLGQGLEFLIYFQGNSAPDKSGLPSDRFSAERTGGSVSTLTIQRTQQEDSAVYLCASSLGGGDNEQFFGPGTRLTVL.

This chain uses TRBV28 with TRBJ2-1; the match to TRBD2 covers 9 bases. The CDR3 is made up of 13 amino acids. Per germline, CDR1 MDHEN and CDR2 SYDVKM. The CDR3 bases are TGTGCTGTTCCTGGACTAGCGTCCAATGAGCAGTTCTTC. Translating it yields CAVPGLASNEQFF.

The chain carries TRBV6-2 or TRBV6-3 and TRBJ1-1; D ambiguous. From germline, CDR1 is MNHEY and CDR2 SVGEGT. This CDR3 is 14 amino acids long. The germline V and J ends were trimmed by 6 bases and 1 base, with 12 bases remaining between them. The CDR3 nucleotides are TGTGCCAGCAGGCGCTCTGCGGAGAACACTGAAGCTTTCTTT. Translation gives CASRRSAENTEAFF.

The CDR3 region has the DNA TGTGCCAGCAGTCCAGACAGGCCGAACACTGAAGCTTTCTTT. It is translated as CASSPDRPNTEAFF. The gene calls are TRBV12-3 or TRBV12-4 and TRBJ1-1; TRBD1 is a possible D gene (6 bases). This CDR3 is built from 14 residues. Trimming cost V 5 bases and J 1 base, with 11 bases left between them.

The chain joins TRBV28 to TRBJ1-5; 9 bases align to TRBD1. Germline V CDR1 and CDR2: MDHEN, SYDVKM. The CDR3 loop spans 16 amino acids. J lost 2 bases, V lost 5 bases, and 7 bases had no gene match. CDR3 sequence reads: CASSLDRGGGNQPQHF. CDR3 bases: TGTGCCAGCAGTCTTGACAGGGGGGGAGGCAATCAGCCCCAGCATTTT.